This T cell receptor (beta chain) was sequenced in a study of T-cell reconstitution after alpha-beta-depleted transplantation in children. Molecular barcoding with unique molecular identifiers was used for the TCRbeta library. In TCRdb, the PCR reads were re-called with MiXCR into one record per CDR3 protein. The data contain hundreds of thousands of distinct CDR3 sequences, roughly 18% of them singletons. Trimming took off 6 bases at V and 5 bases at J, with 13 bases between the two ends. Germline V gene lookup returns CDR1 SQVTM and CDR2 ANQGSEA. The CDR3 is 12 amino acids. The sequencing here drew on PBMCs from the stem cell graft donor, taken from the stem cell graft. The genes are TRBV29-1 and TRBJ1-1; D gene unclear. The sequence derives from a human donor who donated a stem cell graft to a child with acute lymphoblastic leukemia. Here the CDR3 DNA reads TGCAGCGTAATGACGGGTGGAACTGAAGCTTTCTTT. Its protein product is CSVMTGGTEAFF.